This TCR beta chain was retrieved from a study of identical twins. TCRdb ran MiXCR on the 5' RACE reads and lists one entry per CDR3 protein. The table shows hundreds of thousands of distinct CDR3 sequences, with 20% to 25% occurring only once. Study-wide points: Researchers caution that invariant MAIT and iNKT cells could partly confound zero-insertion analyses.

This clonotype has a handful of counts. What it binds is not known. A junction end diverges from the germline sequence, so it may reflect a read error. These data were also reused for a study on T cells expressing NK-cell markers. This second study notes: Eight donors were sequenced, of whom seven were HCMV-seropositive, while the remaining one was HCMV-seronegative.

The origin of this receptor is a woman between 18 and 29 years old in good health. The sequencing input was CD4+ T cells sorted from blood.

CDR3 residues: CASSLDYRGGMETQYF. The CDR3 coding sequence is TGTGCTAGCAGCTTAGACTACAGGGGAGGGATGGAGACCCAGTACTTC. This rearrangement joins TRBV7-7 to TRBJ2-5; tentatively, D is TRBD1 or TRBD2 (7 bases each). Germline V gives CDR1 SSHAT, CDR2 FNYEAQ (reference sequence). This CDR3 comprises 16 residues.